What follows are 32 T cell receptor beta chains derived from one specimen sequenced in a study of cytomegalovirus exposure and HLA in healthy donors. The data were produced by immunoSEQ multiplex PCR, yet TCRdb's version contains in-frame clones alone and is incomplete. The sample holds more than 95,000 clones, about 96% seen once. The sequenced material came from PBMCs. Receptor source: a man between 18 and 35 years old in good health and CMV-seronegative.

This chain connects TRBV12-5 to TRBJ1-1; D is undetermined. The CDR3 loop spans 11 amino acids. The germline gives CDR1 LGHNT, CDR2 FRNRAP. With 6 bases removed from V and 7 bases from J, the gap between germline ends came to 9 bases. The chain's CDR3 is CASGPGSEAFF. In DNA form, the CDR3 reads TGTGCTAGTGGCCCCGGGAGTGAAGCTTTCTTT.

J is TRBJ2-3 and V is TRBV4-2; 7 nucleotides agree with TRBD2. The CDR3 totals 16 residues. Germline CDR1 and CDR2: LGHNA and YNFKEQ. With 1 base clipped from V and 4 bases from J, the junction kept 8 bases outside the gene matches. Written as DNA, the CDR3 is TGTGCCAGCAGCCAAGCCCCGCAGCGGGGTGCAGATACGCAGTATTTT. Protein product: CASSQAPQRGADTQYF.

V is TRBV10-3 and J is TRBJ1-1, with 8 bases fitting TRBD1. V shed 6 bases and J 5 bases; nucleotides not matched to a gene: 8. The CDR3 sequence is 14 residues long. The germline CDR1 and CDR2 sequences are ENHRY and SYGVKD. DNA of the CDR3: TGTGCCATCAGCCTTCAGGGGGCGCGTACTGAAGCTTTCTTT. Translated, it gives CAISLQGARTEAFF.

The V call is TRBV6-5, the J call TRBJ1-2; no firm D call. Trimming stripped 5 bases from V and 3 bases from J, with 16 bases between. Germline CDR1 reads MNHEY; CDR2 reads SVGAGI. The CDR3 contains 15 residues. This CDR3 reads CASSPGRARDYGYTF. DNA of the CDR3: TGTGCCAGCAGTCCCGGACGGGCGAGGGACTATGGCTACACCTTC.

The V and J genes are TRBV11-1 and TRBJ2-1; 7 bases match TRBD2. CDR1 and CDR2 from the germline V gene are SGHAT and FQDESV (reference sequence). Trimming removed 0 bases from V and 1 base from J; junction bases left unmatched: 3. This CDR3 contains 16 residues. The CDR3 nucleotides read TGTGCCAGCAGCTTAGCATGGGAGGGGTCCTACAATGAGCAGTTCTTC. As protein: CASSLAWEGSYNEQFF. The complete variable domain, with remaining parts taken from reference TRBV11-1 and TRBJ2-1, reads EAEVAQSPRYKITEKSQAVAFWCDPISGHATLYWYRQILGQGPELLVQFQDESVVDDSQLPKDRFSAERLKGVDSTLKIQPAELGDSAMYLCASSLAWEGSYNEQFFGPGTRLTVL.

The J gene is TRBJ2-3, the V gene TRBV5-1, with D tentatively TRBD1 (5 bases). Germline CDR1 SGHRS, CDR2 YFSETQ. The V end was cut by 2 bases, the J end by 4 bases, with 11 bases between. This CDR3 spans 14 amino acids. The CDR3 sequence: CASSFRRQSDTQYF. The CDR3 DNA is TGCGCCAGCAGCTTCAGAAGACAGTCAGATACGCAGTATTTT.

The chain carries TRBV29-1 and TRBJ1-2, with D possibly being TRBD1 (6 bases). The CDR3 has 14 amino acids. In germline, CDR1 is SQVTM, CDR2 ANQGSEA. V lost 8 bases and J lost 4, with 20 bases in between. For the CDR3, the DNA is TGCAGCTACTCGAGGGGGGGGCCCAGCTATGGCTACACCTTC. It yields the protein CSYSRGGPSYGYTF.

The V call is TRBV19, the J call TRBJ2-1; 9 positions match TRBD1. CDR1 is LNHDA, CDR2 SQIVND, per germline (reference sequence). The V gene end was trimmed by 4 bases and the J gene end by 4 bases; junction bases not matched to a gene: 8. The CDR3 spans 16 residues. The CDR3 protein is CASSTPGTGLYNEQFF. In DNA form, the CDR3 reads TGTGCCAGTAGTACTCCCGGGACAGGGCTTTACAATGAGCAGTTCTTC.

The chain recombines TRBV6-5 with TRBJ2-7, with D tentatively TRBD1 (5 bases). V was pared by 5 bases and J by 4 bases, with 9 bases between. The CDR3 has 12 residues. From germline, CDR1 is MNHEY and CDR2 SVGAGI. The CDR3 DNA is TGTGCCAGCAGTGTTCAGGGTTACGAGCAGTACTTC. Translated: CASSVQGYEQYF.

This chain connects TRBV6-5 to TRBJ1-1; 12 nucleotides line up with TRBD1. Per germline, CDR1 MNHEY and CDR2 SVGAGI. CDR3 length: 14 residues. V gave up 2 bases and J gave up 7 bases; unmatched junction bases: 2. The CDR3 DNA sequence: TGTGCCAGCAGTTACGGGACAGGGGGCTTTGAAGCTTTCTTT. Translated, it gives CASSYGTGGFEAFF.

This sequence joins TRBV28 and TRBJ2-7, with D perhaps matching TRBD1 (5 bases). This CDR3 has 15 amino acids. Germline V CDR1 and CDR2: MDHEN, SYDVKM. The ends were cut back, 7 bases at V and 5 bases at J, with 21 bases in the middle. The DNA of the CDR3 is TGTGCCAGCACTATCCAGGGTTTATTCCCCGACGAGCAGTACTTC. Its translation is CASTIQGLFPDEQYF.

The chain uses TRBV9 and TRBJ1-2; tentative D call: TRBD1 (5 bases). The CDR3 loop spans 15 amino acids. The V and J ends lost 0 bases and 4 bases respectively, with 13 bases between them. Germline lookup yields CDR1 SGDLS and CDR2 YYNGEE. The CDR3, as DNA: TGTGCCAGCAGCGTAGGGGGGGTTCTCGGCTATGGCTACACCTTC. Encoded protein: CASSVGGVLGYGYTF.

V usage is TRBV9 and J usage is TRBJ2-1, with unresolved D. The CDR3 is 15 residues long. V was pared by 0 bases and J by 4 bases, with 11 bases between. Per germline, CDR1 SGDLS and CDR2 YYNGEE. Here the CDR3 reads CASSVAERSYNEQFF. The CDR3 coding sequence is TGTGCCAGCAGCGTAGCGGAGCGTTCGTACAATGAGCAGTTCTTC.

V and J are TRBV5-6 and TRBJ2-7; 7 bases are shared with TRBD2. The V gene's germline CDR1 is SGHDT and CDR2 YYEEEE. This CDR3 contains 14 residues. Unmatched junction bases numbered 6, after V lost 4 bases and J lost 2 bases. CDR3 in DNA: TGTGCCAGCAGCAAGGGACTACCCCCCTACGAGCAGTACTTC. Amino acids: CASSKGLPPYEQYF.

The gene calls are TRBV10-3 and TRBJ2-5, with 8 bases that match TRBD2. Germline assignment: CDR1 ENHRY and CDR2 SYGVKD. This CDR3 spans 15 amino acids. Trimming at V came to 0 bases and at J to 4 bases, leaving 4 bases not matched to a gene. CDR3 DNA sequence: TGTGCCATCAGTGAGTCGGGGACTAGGCGAGAGACCCAGTACTTC. Translating it yields CAISESGTRRETQYF.

The V call is TRBV7-6, the J call TRBJ2-2, with 10 positions matching TRBD2. There are 18 residues in the CDR3. Unmatched junction bases numbered 6, after V lost 1 base and J lost 1 base. The V gene's germline CDR1 is SGHVS and CDR2 FNYEAQ. The CDR3 is CASSLDEGLALNTGELFF. For the CDR3, the DNA is TGTGCCAGCAGCTTAGACGAGGGACTAGCGCTGAACACCGGGGAGCTGTTTTTT. Together with reference TRBV7-6 and TRBJ2-2, the CDR3 gives the full variable domain: GAGVSQSPRYKVTKRGQDVALRCDPISGHVSLYWYRQALGQGPEFLTYFNYEAQQDKSGLPNDRFSAERPEGSISTLTIQRTEQRDSAMYRCASSLDEGLALNTGELFFGEGSRLTVL.

The chain joins TRBV29-1 to TRBJ2-3; 13 bases are a match to TRBD2. The CDR3 is made up of 14 amino acids. Germline loops: CDR1 SQVTM, CDR2 ANQGSEA. The trim removed 7 bases at V and 1 base at J, leaving 2 bases unmatched. The CDR3 loop reads CSGGLAGGTDTQYF. The DNA for the CDR3 is TGCAGCGGCGGACTAGCGGGAGGCACAGATACGCAGTATTTT.

The chain is built from TRBV7-9 and TRBJ2-1; the D gene is possibly TRBD1 (6 bases). This CDR3 region has 15 residues. The ends were cut back, 5 bases at V and 2 bases at J, with 13 bases in the middle. Germline values: CDR1 SEHNR, CDR2 FQNEAQ (reference sequence). The CDR3 DNA reads TGTGCCAGCAGCGCTGAAGGGGGTCCCTACAATGAGCAGTTCTTC. Translated, it gives CASSAEGGPYNEQFF.

J is TRBJ2-1 and V is TRBV13; D perhaps matches TRBD1 (6 bases). Germline V gene sequence: CDR1 PRHDT, CDR2 FYEKMQ (reference sequence). The CDR3 totals 12 residues. V lost 3 bases and J 9 bases, leaving 9 bases between the germline ends. Here the CDR3 DNA reads TGTGCCAGCAGCTTCAGGGGCAGTGAGCAGTTCTTC. This sequence encodes CASSFRGSEQFF.

The chain links TRBV9 to TRBJ1-5; the D gene is possibly TRBD1 (5 bases). Trimming stripped 4 bases from V and 7 bases from J, with 15 bases between. The CDR3 contains 14 residues. Germline values: CDR1 SGDLS, CDR2 YYNGEE. The CDR3 protein is CASSLGPGNQPQHF. DNA of the CDR3: TGTGCCAGCAGCCTCGGACCAGGGAACCAGCCCCAGCATTTT.

The V call is TRBV29-1, the J call TRBJ1-5, with 11 nucleotides matching TRBD1. V trimming: 6 bases; J trimming: 4 bases; junction bases outside the gene matches: 5. The CDR3 covers 14 residues. Per the germline V gene, CDR1 is SQVTM and CDR2 is ANQGSEA. CDR3: CSVGTGGINQPQHF. In DNA, the CDR3 is TGCAGCGTGGGGACAGGGGGTATTAATCAGCCCCAGCATTTT.

This chain joins TRBV11-2 and TRBJ2-1; D is ambiguous. Germline CDR1 and CDR2: SGHAT and FQNNGV. The CDR3 spans 15 residues. V dropped 4 bases and J dropped 8 bases, with 18 bases sitting between them. CDR3 DNA: TGTGCCAGCAGCTCCGAGTTAGACTTCTTGGATGAGCAGTTCTTC. It yields the protein CASSSELDFLDEQFF.

This chain joins TRBV19 and TRBJ1-5; weak D call: TRBD1 (6 bases). CDR3 length equals 18 residues. The V and J ends lost 3 bases and 1 base respectively, with 19 bases between them. Germline lookup yields CDR1 LNHDA and CDR2 SQIVND (reference sequence). CDR3 loop: CASSIPGTLRISNQPQHF. CDR3 bases: TGTGCCAGTAGTATCCCCGGGACACTGAGGATAAGCAATCAGCCCCAGCATTTT.

V gene TRBV5-5 combines with J gene TRBJ2-1; D is undetermined. The CDR3 sequence is 12 residues long. Trimming stripped 5 bases from V and 8 bases from J, with 11 bases between. CDR1 SGHKS and CDR2 YYEKEE come from the germline V gene (reference sequence). The CDR3 DNA is TGTGCCAGCAGATACACTGCGGATGAGCAGTTCTTC. This sequence encodes CASRYTADEQFF. The whole variable domain, filled in from reference TRBV5-5 and TRBJ2-1, reads DAGVTQSPTHLIKTRGQQVTLRCSPISGHKSVSWYQQVLGQGPQFIFQYYEKEERGRGNFPDRFSARQFPNYSSELNVNALLLGDSALYLCASRYTADEQFFGPGTRLTVL.

This clone was picked up one time. The J gene is TRBJ2-7, the V gene TRBV4-1; D may be TRBD2 (6 bases). CDR1 is MGHRA, CDR2 YSYEKL, per germline. This CDR3 spans 13 amino acids. V was clipped by 3 bases and J by 6 bases, with 12 bases between them. CDR3 sequence: CASSHPTSPEQYF. For the CDR3, the DNA is TGCGCCAGCAGCCATCCCACTAGCCCCGAGCAGTACTTC.

The gene calls are TRBV6-5 and TRBJ1-1, with TRBD1 matching 7 bases. The CDR3 runs to 14 residues. After removal of 2 bases from V and 2 bases from J, the junction contained 2 bases not matched to a gene. Germline V gives CDR1 MNHEY, CDR2 SVGAGI. The CDR3 loop reads CASSYRGLNTEAFF. CDR3 sequence (DNA): TGTGCCAGCAGTTACAGGGGGCTAAACACTGAAGCTTTCTTT.

The genes are TRBV7-2 and TRBJ2-7; the D gene is possibly TRBD2 (7 bases). Germline V lookup: CDR1 SGHTA, CDR2 FQGNSA. The CDR3 extends over 16 amino acids. The germline V and J ends were trimmed by 5 bases and 3 bases, with 20 bases remaining between them. The CDR3 reads CASSPMGGAGIYEQYF. In nucleotides, the CDR3 is TGTGCCAGCAGCCCCATGGGGGGGGCCGGAATCTACGAGCAGTACTTC. Complete variable domain (other parts from reference TRBV7-2 and TRBJ2-7): GAGVSQSPSNKVTEKGKDVELRCDPISGHTALYWYRQSLGQGLEFLIYFQGNSAPDKSGLPSDRFSAERTGGSVSTLTIQRTQQEDSAVYLCASSPMGGAGIYEQYFGPGTRLTVT.

This rearrangement joins TRBV2 to TRBJ1-5, with D unresolved. Trimming removed 4 bases at V and 4 bases at J, with 17 bases between. The CDR3 runs 16 residues. The germline V gene encodes CDR1 SNHLY and CDR2 FYNNEI. This CDR3 reads CASSGFRTGKNQPQHF. The CDR3 nucleotides are TGTGCCAGCAGTGGATTCCGGACGGGGAAAAATCAGCCCCAGCATTTT. The variable domain in full, completed from reference TRBV2 and TRBJ1-5, reads EPEVTQTPSHQVTQMGQEVILRCVPISNHLYFYWYRQILGQKVEFLVSFYNNEISEKSEIFDDQFSVERPDGSNFTLKIRSTKLEDSAMYFCASSGFRTGKNQPQHFGDGTRLSIL.

This chain links TRBV29-1 with TRBJ1-1; D is uncertain. V lost 5 bases, J lost 0 bases, and 4 bases lay in between. The germline gives CDR1 SQVTM, CDR2 ANQGSEA. The CDR3 runs 11 residues. In DNA, the CDR3 is TGCAGCGTTCAGGTGAACACTGAAGCTTTCTTT. Its protein product is CSVQVNTEAFF.

The chain combines TRBV5-1 with TRBJ1-2, with 8 bases matching TRBD1. The CDR3 is 18 amino acids. CDR1 is SGHRS and CDR2 is YFSETQ in the germline V gene. V dropped 0 bases and J dropped 5; count of bases not matched to a gene: 15. The CDR3 protein is CASSLAPPTGQGRYGYTF. The CDR3 DNA is TGCGCCAGCAGCTTGGCACCCCCAACTGGACAGGGACGGTATGGCTACACCTTC.

The V call is TRBV7-9, the J call TRBJ1-4, with TRBD1 identical over 9 bases. V lost 4 bases and J lost 8; bases outside the gene matches: 5. The germline CDR1 and CDR2 sequences are SEHNR and FQNEAQ (reference sequence). The CDR3 totals 14 residues. The CDR3 loop reads CASSSGQGDEKLFF. As DNA, the CDR3 is TGTGCCAGCAGCTCGGGACAGGGAGACGAAAAACTGTTTTTT.

The gene calls are TRBV4-1 and TRBJ2-7; 8 bases line up with TRBD1. The germline CDR1 and CDR2 sequences are MGHRA and YSYEKL. The junction had 6 bases not matched to a gene; V was cut back by 11 bases and J by 6 bases. The CDR3 sequence is 11 residues long. Here the CDR3 reads CAARDRGEQYF. The DNA for the CDR3 is TGCGCCGCTCGCGACAGGGGCGAGCAGTACTTC.